The rows below give T cell receptor beta chains drawn from one sample of a study of T cell responses to AZD1222 COVID-19 vaccine. TCRdb's table, derived via immunoSEQ multiplex PCR, lists solely in-frame clones and lacks some. The sample shows 99,000 or so clones, around nine tenths of them seen only once. This sample comprised peripheral blood, obtained 28 days after the second dose of the MenACWY control vaccine. The source of these receptors is an adult who received the MenACWY meningococcal vaccine as a control. Both conserved end residues are part of each CDR3. Each record gives: clone size, D gene, V gene, J gene, CDR3 protein, CDR3 DNA. A D gene is named only where the DNA matches it firmly. Size values are once, few and many counts, or a class for expanded clones, and some rows have none.

once	TRBD2	TRBV5-1	TRBJ2-5	CASSLGLAGILQETQYF	TGCGCCAGCAGCTTGGGACTAGCGGGGATTCTGCAAGAGACCCAGTACTTC
few	NA	TRBV6-4	TRBJ1-6	CASSLNENSPLHF	TGTGCCAGCAGCCTAAACGAGAATTCACCCCTCCACTTT
NA	NA	TRBV27	TRBJ1-5	CASSRFQGQPQHF	TGTGCCAGCAGTCGCTTCCAGGGCCAGCCCCAGCATTTT
NA	NA	TRBV10-1	TRBJ2-5	CASSESQGRETQYF	TGCGCCAGCAGTGAGTCGCAGGGGAGGGAGACCCAGTACTTC
NA	NA	TRBV7-2	TRBJ1-1	CASSPQGRRTEAFF	TGTGCCAGCAGCCCACAGGGACGGCGGACTGAAGCTTTCTTT
NA	NA	TRBV7-2	TRBJ2-7	CASSFPGGGNYEQYF	TGTGCCAGCAGTTTCCCCGGGGGCGGTAACTACGAGCAGTACTTC
NA	TRBD1	TRBV7-6	TRBJ2-7	CASSLDPGTGLDEQYF	TGTGCCAGCAGCTTAGACCCCGGGACAGGGTTGGACGAGCAGTACTTC
once	NA	TRBV27	TRBJ2-3	CASSSTNLDTQYF	TGTGCCAGCAGTTCTACCAACCTAGATACGCAGTATTTT
NA	TRBD1	TRBV5-6	TRBJ1-2	CASSPDRGSNYGYTF	TGTGCCAGCAGCCCGGACAGGGGGAGCAACTATGGCTACACCTTC
NA	TRBD1	TRBV9	TRBJ2-7	CASSEGDSTYEQYF	TGTGCCAGCAGCGAGGGGGACAGTACCTACGAGCAGTACTTC
NA	TRBD1	TRBV4-3	TRBJ1-3	CASSLGIGRQGAENTIYF	TGCGCCAGCAGCCTCGGTATTGGGCGACAGGGGGCGGAAAACACCATATATTTT
NA	TRBD1	TRBV5-5	TRBJ2-3	CASSSLDRGTDTQYF	TGTGCCAGCAGCTCGCTGGACAGGGGGACAGATACGCAGTATTTT
NA	TRBD1	TRBV11-2	TRBJ1-1	CASSKNRGINTEAFF	TGTGCCAGCAGCAAAAACAGGGGAATAAACACTGAAGCTTTCTTT
NA	NA	TRBV4-1	TRBJ2-3	CASSQEGLQTFTDTQYF	TGCGCCAGCAGCCAGGAGGGACTCCAGACGTTCACAGATACGCAGTATTTT
NA	NA	TRBV9	TRBJ1-2	CASSVTEGAGYTF	TGTGCCAGCAGCGTAACAGAAGGGGCCGGCTACACCTTC
NA	NA	TRBV3-1/TRBV3-2	TRBJ1-6	CASSQDPAPPLHF	TGTGCCAGCAGCCAAGACCCAGCTCCACCCCTCCACTTT
NA	TRBD2	TRBV3-1/TRBV3-2	TRBJ2-2	CASSLLAGVDTGELFF	TGTGCCAGCAGCCTACTAGCGGGGGTGGACACCGGGGAGCTGTTTTTT
NA	NA	TRBV28	TRBJ1-1	CASSLHRDTEAFF	TGTGCCAGCAGTTTACACAGGGACACTGAAGCTTTCTTT
NA	TRBD1	TRBV10-3	TRBJ2-1	CAIKPGTGNNEQFF	TGTGCCATCAAACCCGGGACAGGCAACAATGAGCAGTTCTTC
few	NA	TRBV7-9	TRBJ2-3	CASSLTGRDTQYF	TGTGCCAGCAGCTTAACAGGGAGGGATACGCAGTATTTT
NA	TRBD1	TRBV19	TRBJ2-2	CASSIGTRDRRTGELFF	TGTGCCAGTAGTATAGGGACTCGGGACAGGAGAACCGGGGAGCTGTTTTTT
NA	TRBD2	TRBV7-2	TRBJ2-3	CASSLTAGVFTDTQYF	TGTGCCAGCAGCTTAACAGCGGGGGTATTCACAGATACGCAGTATTTT
once	TRBD1	TRBV28	TRBJ2-1	CASSLWTGHLDEQFF	TGTGCCAGCAGTTTATGGACAGGGCATCTGGATGAGCAGTTCTTC
NA	TRBD1	TRBV18	TRBJ1-2	CASSLQTIQGAVVGYTF	TGTGCCAGCTCACTTCAGACGATTCAGGGGGCTGTGGTCGGCTACACCTTC
NA	NA	TRBV27	TRBJ1-5	CASSFGFRQPQHF	TGTGCCAGCAGTTTTGGGTTTCGTCAGCCCCAGCATTTT
NA	NA	TRBV5-1	TRBJ1-1	CASSSPADTEAFF	TGCGCCAGCAGCTCCCCCGCGGACACTGAAGCTTTCTTT
NA	TRBD2	TRBV7-2	TRBJ2-5	CASSLGGGREETQYF	TGTGCCAGCAGTCTGGGCGGGGGTAGAGAGGAGACCCAGTACTTC
NA	TRBD1	TRBV7-8	TRBJ2-7	CASSPTGNEQYF	TGTGCCAGCAGCCCGACAGGGAACGAGCAGTACTTC
NA	NA	TRBV9	TRBJ1-1	CASSGHQNTEAFF	TGTGCCAGCAGCGGTCATCAGAACACTGAAGCTTTCTTT
NA	NA	TRBV6-5	TRBJ2-7	CASSFLVGYEQYF	TGTGCCAGCAGTTTCCTAGTGGGGTACGAGCAGTACTTC
NA	NA	TRBV4-1	TRBJ1-5	CASSQEATVRNQPQHF	TGCGCCAGCAGCCAAGAGGCGACAGTTCGGAATCAGCCCCAGCATTTT
many	TRBD1	TRBV25-1	TRBJ2-7	CASSDTGQGEQYF	TGTGCCAGCAGTGACACGGGACAGGGCGAGCAGTACTTC